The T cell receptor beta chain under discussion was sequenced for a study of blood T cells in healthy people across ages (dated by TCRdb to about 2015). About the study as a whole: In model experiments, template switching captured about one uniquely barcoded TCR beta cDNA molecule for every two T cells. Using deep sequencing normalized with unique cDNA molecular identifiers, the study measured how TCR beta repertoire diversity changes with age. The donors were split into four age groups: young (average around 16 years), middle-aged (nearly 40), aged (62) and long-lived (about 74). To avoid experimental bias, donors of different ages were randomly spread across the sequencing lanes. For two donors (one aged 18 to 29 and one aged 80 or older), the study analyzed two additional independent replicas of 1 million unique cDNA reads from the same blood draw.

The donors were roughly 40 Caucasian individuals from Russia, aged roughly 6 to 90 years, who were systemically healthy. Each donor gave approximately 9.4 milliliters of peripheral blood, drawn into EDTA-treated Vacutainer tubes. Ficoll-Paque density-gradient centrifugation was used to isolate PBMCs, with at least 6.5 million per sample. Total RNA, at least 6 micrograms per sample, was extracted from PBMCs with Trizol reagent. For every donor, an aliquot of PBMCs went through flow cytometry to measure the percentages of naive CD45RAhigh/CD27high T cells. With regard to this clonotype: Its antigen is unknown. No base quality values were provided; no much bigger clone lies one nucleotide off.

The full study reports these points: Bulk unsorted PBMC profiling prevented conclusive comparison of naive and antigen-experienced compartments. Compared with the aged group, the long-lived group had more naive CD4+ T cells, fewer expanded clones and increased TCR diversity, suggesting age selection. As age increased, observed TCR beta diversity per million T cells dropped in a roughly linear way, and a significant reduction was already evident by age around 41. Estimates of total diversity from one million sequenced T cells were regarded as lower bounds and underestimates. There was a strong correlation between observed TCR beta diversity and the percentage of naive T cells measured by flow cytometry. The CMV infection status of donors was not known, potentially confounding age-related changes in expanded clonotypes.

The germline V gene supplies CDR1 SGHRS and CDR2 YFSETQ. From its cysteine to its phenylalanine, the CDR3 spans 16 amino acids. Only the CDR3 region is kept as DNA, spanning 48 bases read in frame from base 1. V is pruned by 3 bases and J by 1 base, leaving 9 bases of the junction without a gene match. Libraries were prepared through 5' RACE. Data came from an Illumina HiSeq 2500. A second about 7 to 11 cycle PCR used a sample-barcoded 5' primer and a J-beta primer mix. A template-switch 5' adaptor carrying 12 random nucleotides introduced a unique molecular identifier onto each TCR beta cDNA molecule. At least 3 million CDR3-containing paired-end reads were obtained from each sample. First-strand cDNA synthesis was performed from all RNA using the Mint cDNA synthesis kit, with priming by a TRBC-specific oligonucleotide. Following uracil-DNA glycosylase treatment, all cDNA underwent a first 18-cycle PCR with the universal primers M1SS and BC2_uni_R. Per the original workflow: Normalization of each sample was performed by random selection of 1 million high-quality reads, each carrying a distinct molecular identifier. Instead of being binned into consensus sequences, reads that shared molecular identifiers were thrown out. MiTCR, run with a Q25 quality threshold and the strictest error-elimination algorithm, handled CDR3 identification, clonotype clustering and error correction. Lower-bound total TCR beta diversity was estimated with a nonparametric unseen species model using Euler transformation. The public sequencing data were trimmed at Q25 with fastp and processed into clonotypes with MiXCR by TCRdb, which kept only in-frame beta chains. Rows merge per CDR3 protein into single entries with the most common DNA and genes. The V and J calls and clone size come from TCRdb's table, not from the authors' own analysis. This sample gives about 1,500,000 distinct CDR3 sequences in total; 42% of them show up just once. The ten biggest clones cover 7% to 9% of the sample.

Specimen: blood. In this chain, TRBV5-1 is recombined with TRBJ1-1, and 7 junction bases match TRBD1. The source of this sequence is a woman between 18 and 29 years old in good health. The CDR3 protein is CASSYQSRGRNTEAFF. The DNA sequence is TGCGCCAGCAGCTACCAATCCAGGGGGAGGAACACTGAAGCTTTCTTT.